The 29 T cell receptor beta chains below were found in one sample sequenced in a study of PD-1 blockade in classical Hodgkin lymphoma. Profiled with immunoSEQ multiplex PCR; TCRdb holds only in-frame clones, not every one. The table records about 33,000 clones, around 74% of them present only once. The time point here: cycle 4 day 1 (C4D1), after less than 7 weeks of nivolumab. All the patients suffered relapse after autologous stem cell transplantation, and brentuximab vedotin exposure differed. The sequences come from peripheral blood mononuclear cells (PBMCs), collected before the fourth cycle of nivolumab. These receptors came from a human donor with classical Hodgkin lymphoma.

The V call is TRBV6-6, the J call TRBJ2-1; TRBD1 matches 11 bases. The CDR3 has 16 amino acids. The V segment lost 6 bases and the J segment 7 bases; nucleotides outside the gene matches: 11. The germline gives CDR1 MNHNY, CDR2 SVGAGI (reference sequence). The CDR3 protein is CASSPQDRGRRNEQFF. The CDR3 region has the DNA TGTGCCAGCAGCCCCCAGGACAGGGGGCGCAGGAATGAGCAGTTCTTC.

In its sample, this clone was seen a few times. The CDR3 nucleotides are TGTGCCAGCAGCTTAAGGGGACAGGGGGACTATGGCTACACCTTC. It codes for CASSLRGQGDYGYTF. The chain has TRBV7-3 and TRBJ1-2; 11 nucleotides match TRBD1. J was trimmed by 3 bases and V by 1 base; bases with no gene match: 1. Per the germline V gene, CDR1 is SGHTA and CDR2 is FQGTGA. The CDR3 is made up of 15 amino acids.

This chain connects TRBV19 to TRBJ2-2, with 8 nucleotides matching TRBD2. This CDR3 contains 18 residues. Germline-derived CDR1 and CDR2 are LNHDA and SQIVND (reference sequence). The V gene end was trimmed by 2 bases and the J gene end by 3 bases; junction bases not matched to a gene: 11. The CDR3 protein is CASSIQGPGLADTGELFF. CDR3 in DNA: TGTGCCAGTAGTATACAGGGCCCAGGACTAGCTGACACCGGGGAGCTGTTTTTT.

The chain employs TRBV7-2 and TRBJ1-1, with D perhaps TRBD1 (5 bases). Germline V gene data show CDR1 as SGHTA and CDR2 as FQGNSA. Trimming stripped 3 bases from V and 4 bases from J, with 15 bases between. The length of the CDR3 is 15 residues. The CDR3 sequence: CASSLSGGGRTEAFF. CDR3 DNA: TGTGCCAGCAGCTTGTCCGGGGGGGGACGCACTGAAGCTTTCTTT.

J is TRBJ2-1 and V is TRBV27; 14 nucleotides match TRBD2. Trimming removed 4 bases from V and 9 bases from J; junction bases left unmatched: 8. The germline V gene has CDR1 MNHEY and CDR2 SMNVEV (reference sequence). The CDR3 totals 16 residues. In DNA form, the CDR3 reads TGTGCCAGCAGTTCAGGGACTAGCGGGAGTGGGACTGAGCAGTTCTTC. Translation gives CASSSGTSGSGTEQFF.

The chain employs TRBV7-2 and TRBJ2-7; no definite D call. Trimming took 1 base from V and 0 from J, leaving 7 bases between them. CDR3 size: 14 residues. Per germline, CDR1 SGHTA and CDR2 FQGNSA. The CDR3 sequence: CASSLGADSYEQYF. In DNA form, the CDR3 reads TGTGCCAGCAGCTTAGGGGCAGACTCCTACGAGCAGTACTTC.

The V call is TRBV7-9, the J call TRBJ1-4, with 8 positions matching TRBD1. The V and J ends lost 5 bases and 5 bases, in that order; junction bases with no gene match: 1. CDR1 is SEHNR and CDR2 is FQNEAQ in the germline V gene (reference sequence). CDR3 length equals 13 residues. CDR3: CASSRQGNEKLFF. CDR3 nucleotide sequence: TGTGCCAGCAGCCGACAGGGGAATGAAAAACTGTTTTTT.

This chain uses TRBV19 with TRBJ2-3; D may be TRBD2 (6 bases). The CDR3 totals 15 residues. Germline V gene sequence: CDR1 LNHDA, CDR2 SQIVND (reference sequence). V lost 1 base and J 4 bases, leaving 12 bases between the germline ends. The CDR3 is CASSIGGVLSDTQYF. DNA for the CDR3: TGTGCCAGTAGTATAGGGGGGGTCCTTTCAGATACGCAGTATTTT.

J is TRBJ2-3 and V is TRBV5-4; 9 bases fit TRBD1. V dropped 6 bases and J dropped 13; count of bases not matched to a gene: 18. CDR1 and CDR2 (germline): SGHNT, YYREEE (reference sequence). The CDR3 runs to 15 residues. CDR3 region: CASTTFGSLGTGKYF. In DNA, the CDR3 is TGTGCCAGCACAACTTTTGGGTCGTTAGGGACAGGGAAGTATTTT.

V is TRBV7-8 and J is TRBJ1-3; 9 bases align to TRBD1. The V gene end was trimmed by 3 bases and the J gene end by 2 bases; junction bases not matched to a gene: 17. The CDR3 is 20 residues long. CDR1 and CDR2 (germline): SGHVS, FQNEAQ. CDR3 in amino acids: CASSFTPLFQTGGPGNTIYF. CDR3 bases: TGTGCCAGCAGCTTTACTCCCCTATTTCAGACAGGGGGACCTGGAAACACCATATATTTT.

The V call is TRBV7-9, the J call TRBJ2-5, with TRBD2 matching 7 bases. The CDR3 has 14 amino acids. V was pared by 5 bases and J by 7 bases, with 10 bases of the junction left unmatched. The germline V gene has CDR1 SEHNR and CDR2 FQNEAQ (reference sequence). For the CDR3, the DNA is TGTGCCAGCAGCCCCGAGCGGGACCCGGGGACCCAGTACTTC. It codes for CASSPERDPGTQYF.

CDR3 bases: TGTGCCAGCAGCTTAAGCGGCCGGAGCGATAATGAGCAGTTCTTC. It codes for CASSLSGRSDNEQFF. The rearrangement uses TRBV11-3 and TRBJ2-1; D perhaps matches TRBD2 (5 bases). The CDR3 covers 15 residues. Between the trimmed V and J ends, which lost 2 bases and 7 bases, there was a span of 15 bases. CDR1 and CDR2 from the germline V gene are SGHNT and YENEEA.

The CDR3 DNA reads as TGTGCCAGCAGTTTATCGGGGTTTGGGGGTGGCTACGAGCAGTACTTC. This encodes CASSLSGFGGGYEQYF. This chain links TRBV27 with TRBJ2-7; either TRBD1 or TRBD2 may supply D (5 bases each). Per the germline V gene, CDR1 is MNHEY and CDR2 is SMNVEV (reference sequence). The CDR3 runs 16 residues. Between the trimmed V and J ends, which lost 0 bases and 3 bases, there was a span of 15 bases.

The chain couples TRBV5-4 to TRBJ2-1; a weak D match, TRBD1 (5 bases). The CDR3 consists of 16 residues. Germline CDR1 and CDR2: SGHNT and YYREEE (reference sequence). The germline V and J ends were trimmed by 4 bases and 0 bases, with 14 bases remaining between them. In nucleotides, the CDR3 is TGTGCCAGCAGCCAAGGGGTGCAACCCTCCTACAATGAGCAGTTCTTC. It encodes CASSQGVQPSYNEQFF. The full variable domain, completed using reference TRBV5-4 and TRBJ2-1, is ETGVTQSPTHLIKTRGQQVTLRCSSQSGHNTVSWYQQALGQGPQFIFQYYREEENGRGNFPPRFSGLQFPNYSSELNVNALELDDSALYLCASSQGVQPSYNEQFFGPGTRLTVL.

This clone was seen only once. The chain combines TRBV28 with TRBJ2-7, with D perhaps TRBD1 (5 bases). V was shortened by 2 bases and J by 2 bases, with 7 bases between the two germline ends. The CDR3 has 13 residues. Germline V gene data show CDR1 as MDHEN and CDR2 as SYDVKM. CDR3 bases: TGTGCCAGCAGTTTACGACAGACCTACGAGCAGTACTTC. As protein: CASSLRQTYEQYF.

Only a few counts were recorded for this clone. Within the sample, other DNA sequences also encode this same CDR3. The chain links TRBV7-9 to TRBJ1-1; D may be TRBD1 (6 bases). Germline V gene lookup returns CDR1 SEHNR and CDR2 FQNEAQ (reference sequence). CDR3 length: 14 amino acids. Trimming removed 5 bases from V and 1 base from J, with 11 bases in between. CDR3 coding DNA: TGTGCCAGCAGCCCCCGGACAGAGAACACTGAAGCTTTCTTT. It is translated as CASSPRTENTEAFF.

The CDR3 sequence: CASTPTGGSSYEQYF. CDR3 bases: TGTGCCAGCACCCCGACAGGGGGCAGCTCCTACGAGCAGTACTTC. The gene calls are TRBV6-1 and TRBJ2-5; TRBD1 aligns across 10 bases. The DNA matches TRBJ2-7 better at its end, which makes the J call doubtful. This CDR3 region has 15 residues. Looked up from germline, CDR1 is MNHNS and CDR2 is SASEGT.

This clone was counted between two and nine times. The chain couples TRBV5-1 to TRBJ2-7; weak D call: TRBD2 (7 bases). The CDR3 consists of 12 residues. Germline CDR1 reads SGHRS; CDR2 reads YFSETQ. V lost 4 bases and J 9 bases, leaving 14 bases between the germline ends. The CDR3 nucleotides read TGCGCCAGCAGCGGAGGGGGGGACGGGCAGTACTTC. Amino acids: CASSGGGDGQYF.

This chain joins TRBV6-4 and TRBJ2-1, with D uncertain. Germline V gene sequence: CDR1 MRHNA, CDR2 SNTAGT. This CDR3 comprises 15 residues. V lost 2 bases, J lost 0 bases, and 8 bases lay in between. Here the CDR3 DNA reads TGTGCCAGCAGTGACGGGCTAAGCTCCTACAATGAGCAGTTCTTC. This encodes CASSDGLSSYNEQFF.

This chain connects TRBV29-1 to TRBJ1-2; TRBD1 might be the D (5 bases). Trimming stripped 4 bases from V and 4 bases from J, with 28 bases between. The CDR3 sequence is 18 residues long. Per the germline V gene, CDR1 is SQVTM and CDR2 is ANQGSEA. The CDR3 DNA sequence: TGCAGCGTTGTTAGTTTCAGCGAAGGGGACCAGGCAGTCTATGGCTACACCTTC. Translating it yields CSVVSFSEGDQAVYGYTF. The whole variable domain, filled in from reference TRBV29-1 and TRBJ1-2, reads SAVISQKPSRDICQRGTSLTIQCQVDSQVTMMFWYRQQPGQSLTLIATANQGSEATYESGFVIDKFPISRPNLTFSTLTVSNMSPEDSSIYLCSVVSFSEGDQAVYGYTFGSGTRLTVV.

The rearrangement joins TRBV11-2 to TRBJ1-1; TRBD1 agrees at 7 bases. CDR1 and CDR2 from the germline V gene are SGHAT and FQNNGV. The CDR3 runs to 17 residues. V lost 5 bases, J lost 1 base, and 13 bases stayed unmatched. In nucleotides, the CDR3 is TGTGCCAGCAGCCCGGGAAGGGGGCCGAGGGGGAACACTGAAGCTTTCTTT. Translation: CASSPGRGPRGNTEAFF.

There are a few counts of this clone. This chain connects TRBV27 to TRBJ1-3; 9 bases agree with TRBD1. The CDR3 is 17 amino acids. Germline CDR1 MNHEY, CDR2 SMNVEV (reference sequence). V trimming: 6 bases; J trimming: 3 bases; junction bases outside the gene matches: 12. CDR3 bases: TGTGCCAGCAGAAATCGCGGGACAGGGTCTCTTGGAAACACCATATATTTT. Translation gives CASRNRGTGSLGNTIYF.

The gene calls are TRBV7-2 and TRBJ1-1; the D is unclear. The CDR3 length is 14 residues. V was trimmed by 5 bases and J by 0 bases, leaving 10 bases between them. Germline assignment: CDR1 SGHTA and CDR2 FQGNSA. The CDR3 here is CASSRDRLNTEAFF. In nucleotides, the CDR3 is TGTGCCAGCAGCCGCGATAGATTGAACACTGAAGCTTTCTTT. The complete variable domain, with remaining parts taken from reference TRBV7-2 and TRBJ1-1, reads GAGVSQSPSNKVTEKGKDVELRCDPISGHTALYWYRQSLGQGLEFLIYFQGNSAPDKSGLPSDRFSAERTGGSVSTLTIQRTQQEDSAVYLCASSRDRLNTEAFFGQGTRLTVV.

V gene TRBV19 combines with J gene TRBJ2-2; D gene uncertain. The germline CDR1 and CDR2 sequences are LNHDA and SQIVND (reference sequence). V was cut by 7 bases and J by 4 bases, with 10 bases left in between. CDR3 length: 13 residues. CDR3 sequence (DNA): TGTGCCAGTAAGATGGGCGGCACCGGGGAGCTGTTTTTT. Residues: CASKMGGTGELFF.

This clone was detected only a few times. The chain couples TRBV27 to TRBJ1-2; the match to TRBD1 covers 7 bases. The V gene's germline CDR1 is MNHEY and CDR2 SMNVEV (reference sequence). The CDR3 is made up of 14 amino acids. V shed 6 bases, J shed 0 bases, and the junction held 4 bases outside the gene matches. CDR3 nucleotides: TGTGCCAGCAGCGAAGGGACAGCTAACTATGGCTACACCTTC. Protein sequence: CASSEGTANYGYTF.

The chain uses TRBV7-9 and TRBJ1-2, with D hard to call. Germline CDR1 reads SEHNR; CDR2 reads FQNEAQ (reference sequence). The V and J ends lost 5 bases and 6 bases respectively, with 13 bases between them. This CDR3 has 13 residues. The DNA of the CDR3 is TGTGCCAGCAGCAACATCGCCCAGAATGGCTACACCTTC. Translated, it gives CASSNIAQNGYTF.

The V and J genes are TRBV9 and TRBJ2-7; weak D call: TRBD1 (5 bases). Germline assignment: CDR1 SGDLS and CDR2 YYNGEE. Trimming removed 5 bases from V and 5 bases from J, with 17 bases in between. This CDR3 has 14 residues. The CDR3 is CASSHGRGGHEQYF. DNA of the CDR3: TGTGCCAGCAGTCACGGTAGGGGCGGTCACGAGCAGTACTTC.

The chain's CDR3 is CASSPFFRGHGYTF. The CDR3 coding sequence is TGTGCCAGCAGTCCTTTTTTTAGGGGCCACGGCTACACCTTC. The V and J genes are TRBV27 and TRBJ1-2, with a weak D call TRBD1 (5 bases). Germline V CDR1 and CDR2: MNHEY, SMNVEV (reference sequence). This CDR3 spans 14 amino acids. V dropped 5 bases and J dropped 8 bases, with 18 bases sitting between them.

The table lists this clone with a count of one. The chain is built from TRBV30 and TRBJ1-6; 9 nucleotides line up with TRBD1. Looked up from germline, CDR1 is GTSNPN and CDR2 is SVGIG (reference sequence). This CDR3 has 14 residues. Unmatched junction bases numbered 9, after V lost 4 bases and J lost 11 bases. The CDR3 nucleotides are TGTGCCTGGACCGAAGGACAGGGGATGACACCCCTCCACTTT. Translating gives CAWTEGQGMTPLHF.